This entry lists 21 T cell receptor beta chains sequenced from one sample in a study of blood T cell repertoires in COVID-19. Profiling relied on immunoSEQ multiplex PCR, and the TCRdb table lists in-frame clones only, not all of them. Of 150,000 to 200,000 clones in the sample, 82% are singletons; the top ten hold roughly 9.1%. The sequenced sample was peripheral blood. The receptors stem from a woman in her 70s with acute or convalescent COVID-19.

J is TRBJ2-2 and V is TRBV29-1, with a possible D match to TRBD2 (5 bases). The CDR3 covers 13 residues. Trimming took 6 bases from V and 7 from J, leaving 15 bases between them. The germline gives CDR1 SQVTM, CDR2 ANQGSEA. As DNA, the CDR3 is TGCAGCGTGGCCCGAGGGTCGGGCGGGGAGCTGTTTTTT. The encoded protein is CSVARGSGGELFF.

The J gene is TRBJ2-7, the V gene TRBV5-1; TRBD1 agrees at 10 bases. Germline lookup yields CDR1 SGHRS and CDR2 YFSETQ. With V trimmed by 4 bases and J by 2 bases, 6 bases remained unmatched. CDR3 length: 15 amino acids. CDR3 in DNA: TGCGCCAGCAGCCCACTCGGGACAGGGGCCTACGAGCAGTACTTC. Translated, it gives CASSPLGTGAYEQYF.

The chain recombines TRBV19 with TRBJ1-6; D not resolved. This CDR3 is built from 13 residues. CDR1 and CDR2 from the germline V gene are LNHDA and SQIVND (reference sequence). Deletions cut 5 bases from V and 9 bases from J, with 11 bases between. CDR3 region: CASSQMEASPLHF. The CDR3 DNA sequence: TGTGCCAGTAGTCAGATGGAGGCTTCACCCCTCCACTTT.

The chain's CDR3 is CASSSVLGGSTDTQYF. In DNA form, the CDR3 reads TGCGCCAGCAGCTCCGTATTGGGGGGTAGCACAGATACGCAGTATTTT. The J gene is TRBJ2-3, the V gene TRBV5-1, with D possibly being TRBD2 (6 bases). V dropped 3 bases and J dropped 0 bases, with 14 bases sitting between them. CDR3 size: 16 residues. The germline V gene has CDR1 SGHRS and CDR2 YFSETQ.

This chain joins TRBV7-8 and TRBJ1-5; possible D gene TRBD1, 6 bases. There are 14 residues in the CDR3. Between the trimmed V and J ends, which lost 5 bases and 7 bases, there was a span of 15 bases. From germline, CDR1 is SGHVS and CDR2 FQNEAQ. The CDR3: CASSLGGGRQPQHF. The CDR3 DNA reads TGTGCCAGCAGCCTAGGGGGGGGGCGACAGCCCCAGCATTTT.

The rearrangement joins TRBV15 to TRBJ2-7, with D unresolved. V was shortened by 5 bases and J by 3 bases, with 8 bases between the two germline ends. CDR1 and CDR2 (germline): LNHNV, YYDKDF (reference sequence). This CDR3 has 12 amino acids. CDR3 amino acids: CATSAWSYEQYF. The DNA for the CDR3 is TGTGCCACCAGCGCTTGGAGCTACGAGCAGTACTTC.

The rearrangement links TRBV3-1 (or the pseudogene TRBV3-2) to TRBJ1-3; D is uncertain. The V end was cut by 2 bases, the J end by 7 bases, with 3 bases between. Germline V gene sequence: CDR1 LGHDT, CDR2 YNNKEL (reference sequence). The CDR3 length is 11 residues. This CDR3 is CASSQSNTIYF. Written as DNA, the CDR3 is TGTGCCAGCAGCCAAAGCAACACCATATATTTT.

The rearrangement uses TRBV28 and TRBJ2-5; TRBD1 matches at 7 bases. Germline-derived CDR1 and CDR2 are MDHEN and SYDVKM. This CDR3 has 14 amino acids. The junction had 5 bases not matched to a gene; V was cut back by 5 bases and J by 2 bases. CDR3 in amino acids: CASSLGQPQETQYF. For the CDR3, the DNA is TGTGCCAGCAGTCTGGGACAGCCGCAAGAGACCCAGTACTTC.

The chain combines TRBV27 with TRBJ1-6; TRBD1 matches at 7 bases. Germline trimming cut 5 bases from V and 13 bases from J; bases unmatched to any gene: 11. The germline V gene encodes CDR1 MNHEY and CDR2 SMNVEV (reference sequence). The CDR3 loop spans 14 amino acids. The CDR3 spells CASSPGQTRTPLHF. The CDR3 region has the DNA TGTGCCAGCAGTCCGGGACAGACGAGGACGCCCCTCCACTTT.

The table lists this clone with a count of one. This chain joins TRBV5-1 and TRBJ2-3, with a weak D call TRBD1 (6 bases). CDR1 SGHRS and CDR2 YFSETQ come from the germline V gene. Trimming took 0 bases from V and 3 from J, leaving 17 bases between them. The CDR3 is 17 amino acids. CDR3 loop: CASSLADTGSGTDTQYF. The CDR3 region has the DNA TGCGCCAGCAGCTTGGCAGACACAGGGTCTGGGACAGATACGCAGTATTTT.

The chain has TRBV30 and TRBJ2-1, with D possibly matching TRBD2 (6 bases). V was cut by 5 bases and J by 9 bases, with 17 bases left in between. Germline V gene sequence: CDR1 GTSNPN, CDR2 SVGIG (reference sequence). This CDR3 spans 13 amino acids. DNA for the CDR3: TGTGCCTGGCGTCCCCTTGAGGGAGGTGAGCAGTTCTTC. It encodes CAWRPLEGGEQFF.

This chain uses TRBV7-8 with TRBJ1-2; TRBD1 matches 9 bases. Germline V CDR1 and CDR2: SGHVS, FQNEAQ. Losses at the gene ends were 5 bases for V and 8 bases for J; bases not matched to a gene: 6. The length of the CDR3 is 13 residues. CDR3 residues: CASSAGQGEGYTF. DNA of the CDR3: TGTGCCAGCAGCGCGGGACAGGGCGAAGGCTACACCTTC.

The chain uses TRBV19 and TRBJ2-1; D gene unclear. CDR3 length: 14 residues. Germline V CDR1 and CDR2: LNHDA, SQIVND (reference sequence). V lost 3 bases and J lost 3, with 9 bases in between. This CDR3 is CASSITYSYNEQFF. The CDR3 nucleotides read TGTGCCAGTAGTATCACGTACAGCTACAATGAGCAGTTCTTC.

This clone showed up just once. The chain combines TRBV19 with TRBJ1-2; 8 nucleotides match TRBD1. CDR1 is LNHDA, CDR2 SQIVND, per germline (reference sequence). Losses at the gene ends were 5 bases for V and 5 bases for J; bases not matched to a gene: 10. This CDR3 comprises 15 residues. The CDR3 DNA reads TGTGCCAGTAGTGACGCCGGGACAGGACATTATGGCTACACCTTC. Its translation: CASSDAGTGHYGYTF.

The V and J genes are TRBV9 and TRBJ2-3, with TRBD2 identical over 16 bases. Trimming removed 4 bases from V and 4 bases from J; junction bases left unmatched: 6. The length of the CDR3 is 17 residues. Germline V gene data show CDR1 as SGDLS and CDR2 as YYNGEE. Here the CDR3 DNA reads TGTGCCAGCAGCACGGGGACTAGCGGGAGGGCAGCAGATACGCAGTATTTT. Encoded protein: CASSTGTSGRAADTQYF.

The DNA of the CDR3 is TGTGCCAGTAGTAGTGGGGGAGCGGGGGGACACTTCAATGAGCAGTTCTTC. Amino acid sequence: CASSSGGAGGHFNEQFF. The V call is TRBV19, the J call TRBJ2-1, with 9 nucleotides matching TRBD2. With V trimmed by 4 bases and J by 6 bases, 13 bases remained unmatched. The germline CDR1 and CDR2 sequences are LNHDA and SQIVND (reference sequence). The CDR3 totals 17 residues.

This clone was seen only once. V usage is TRBV7-9 and J usage is TRBJ1-2; 7 positions match TRBD1. J was trimmed by 0 bases and V by 11 bases; bases with no gene match: 6. Looked up from germline, CDR1 is SEHNR and CDR2 is FQNEAQ (reference sequence). There are 13 residues in the CDR3. CDR3 nucleotide sequence: TGTGCCGGCCACAGGGGAGCTAACTATGGCTACACCTTC. Its protein is CAGHRGANYGYTF.

The chain joins TRBV6-1 to TRBJ2-7; D gene unclear. Trimming cost V 3 bases and J 4 bases, with 10 bases left between them. This CDR3 is 13 amino acids long. The germline CDR1 and CDR2 sequences are MNHNS and SASEGT. The CDR3 DNA reads TGTGCCAGCAGTGACCGGTCCCATTACGAGCAGTACTTC. This codes for CASSDRSHYEQYF.

This chain links TRBV20-1 with TRBJ1-1; maybe TRBD1 (6 bases). V was clipped by 5 bases and J by 5 bases, with 9 bases between them. The CDR3 has 11 residues. Germline V gives CDR1 DFQATT, CDR2 SNEGSKA (reference sequence). CDR3 loop: CSAYRETEAFF. The CDR3 region has the DNA TGCAGTGCTTACAGGGAGACTGAAGCTTTCTTT.

The J gene is TRBJ1-6, the V gene TRBV5-5; 7 bases are shared with TRBD1. The germline V gene has CDR1 SGHKS and CDR2 YYEKEE (reference sequence). The CDR3 loop spans 15 amino acids. V trimming: 0 bases; J trimming: 7 bases; junction bases outside the gene matches: 4. CDR3 amino acids: CASSLGDSGNSPLHF. CDR3 DNA: TGTGCCAGCAGCTTGGGGGACAGCGGGAATTCACCCCTCCACTTT.

The gene calls are TRBV28 and TRBJ2-7; D unresolved. V lost 4 bases and J 0 bases, leaving 16 bases between the germline ends. Germline-derived CDR1 and CDR2 are MDHEN and SYDVKM. This CDR3 region has 16 residues. The CDR3 sequence: CASSSPIARSSYEQYF. CDR3 DNA: TGTGCCAGCAGTTCACCAATCGCTAGGAGCTCCTACGAGCAGTACTTC.